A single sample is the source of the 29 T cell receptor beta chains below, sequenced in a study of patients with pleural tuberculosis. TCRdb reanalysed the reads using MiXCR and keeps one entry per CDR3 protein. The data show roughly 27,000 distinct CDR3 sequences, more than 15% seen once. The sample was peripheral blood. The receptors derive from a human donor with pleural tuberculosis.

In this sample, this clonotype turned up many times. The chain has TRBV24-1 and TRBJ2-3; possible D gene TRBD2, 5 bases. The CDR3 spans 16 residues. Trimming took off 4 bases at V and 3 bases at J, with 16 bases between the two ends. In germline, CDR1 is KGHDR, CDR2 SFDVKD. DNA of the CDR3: TGTGCCACCAGTGACCCCGCGGGCCTGCGGACAGATACGCAGTATTTT. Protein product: CATSDPAGLRTDTQYF.

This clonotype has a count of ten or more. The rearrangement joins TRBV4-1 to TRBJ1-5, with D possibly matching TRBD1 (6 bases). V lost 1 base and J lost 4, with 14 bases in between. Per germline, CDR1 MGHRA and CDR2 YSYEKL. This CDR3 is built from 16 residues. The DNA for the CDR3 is TGCGCCAGCAGCCAAGTGCGAGGGGGGGGAAATCAGCCCCAGCATTTT. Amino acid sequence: CASSQVRGGGNQPQHF.

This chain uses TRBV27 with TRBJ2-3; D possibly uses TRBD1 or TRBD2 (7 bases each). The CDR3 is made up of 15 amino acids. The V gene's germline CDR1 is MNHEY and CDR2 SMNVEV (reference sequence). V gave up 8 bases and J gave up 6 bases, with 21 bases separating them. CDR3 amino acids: CASDSGQGGWDTQYF. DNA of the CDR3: TGTGCCAGCGATTCCGGCCAGGGGGGGTGGGATACGCAGTATTTT.

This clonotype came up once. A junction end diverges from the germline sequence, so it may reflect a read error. The CDR3 reads CDSRMDYGYTF. CDR3 DNA sequence: TGTGACAGCAGGATGGACTATGGCTACACCTTC. The chain employs TRBV6-1 and TRBJ1-2; D gene unclear. CDR3 size: 11 residues. Looked up from germline, CDR1 is MNHNS and CDR2 is SASEGT.

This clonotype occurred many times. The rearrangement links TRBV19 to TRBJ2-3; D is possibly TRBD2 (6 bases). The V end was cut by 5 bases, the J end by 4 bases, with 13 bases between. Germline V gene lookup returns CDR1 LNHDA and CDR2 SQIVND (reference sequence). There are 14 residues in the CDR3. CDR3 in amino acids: CASSLGGGADTQYF. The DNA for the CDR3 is TGTGCCAGTAGTTTGGGGGGAGGAGCAGATACGCAGTATTTT.

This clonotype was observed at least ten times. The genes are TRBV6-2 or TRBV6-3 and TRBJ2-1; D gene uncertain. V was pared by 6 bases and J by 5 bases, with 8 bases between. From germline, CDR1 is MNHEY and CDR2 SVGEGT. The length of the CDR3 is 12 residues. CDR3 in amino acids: CASSPTNNEQFF. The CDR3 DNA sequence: TGTGCCAGCAGCCCAACCAACAATGAGCAGTTCTTC.

CDR3 coding DNA: TGTGCCAGCAGTCCCCGGCGTCCCCAAGAGACCCAGTACTTC. Translating gives CASSPRRPQETQYF. The chain combines TRBV12-3 or TRBV12-4 with TRBJ2-5; D gene uncertain. V was pared by 5 bases and J by 1 base, with 11 bases between. The CDR3 consists of 14 residues.

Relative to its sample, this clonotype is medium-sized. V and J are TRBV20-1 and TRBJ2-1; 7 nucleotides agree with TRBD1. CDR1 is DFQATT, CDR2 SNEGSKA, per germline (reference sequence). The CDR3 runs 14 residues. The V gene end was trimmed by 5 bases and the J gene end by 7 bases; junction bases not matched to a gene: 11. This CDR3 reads CSAADRVKRNEQFF. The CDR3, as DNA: TGCAGTGCTGCCGACAGGGTTAAGAGGAATGAGCAGTTCTTC.

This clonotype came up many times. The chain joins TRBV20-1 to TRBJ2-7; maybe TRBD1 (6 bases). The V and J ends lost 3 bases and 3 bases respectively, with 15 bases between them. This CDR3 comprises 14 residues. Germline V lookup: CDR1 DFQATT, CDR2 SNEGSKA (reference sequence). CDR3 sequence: CSASWDTWNYEQYF. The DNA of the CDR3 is TGCAGTGCTAGCTGGGACACCTGGAACTACGAGCAGTACTTC.

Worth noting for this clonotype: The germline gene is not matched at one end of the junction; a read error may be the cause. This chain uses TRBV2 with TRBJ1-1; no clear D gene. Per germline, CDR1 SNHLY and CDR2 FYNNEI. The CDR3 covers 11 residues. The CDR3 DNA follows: TGTGCCAGCGTCGGCTTTCATGAGGCTCTCTTT. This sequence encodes CASVGFHEALF.

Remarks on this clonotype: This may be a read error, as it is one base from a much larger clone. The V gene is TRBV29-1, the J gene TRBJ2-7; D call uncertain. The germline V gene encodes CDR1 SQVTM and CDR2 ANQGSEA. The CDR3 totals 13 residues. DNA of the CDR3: TGCAGCGTTGAAGCGGACGGATCCTACGGGCAGTACTTC. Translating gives CSVEADGSYGQYF.

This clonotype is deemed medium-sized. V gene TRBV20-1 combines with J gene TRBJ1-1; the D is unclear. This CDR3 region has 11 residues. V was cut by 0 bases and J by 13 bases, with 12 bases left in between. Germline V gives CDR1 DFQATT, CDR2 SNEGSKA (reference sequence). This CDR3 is CSARDSIGFFF. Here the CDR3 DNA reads TGCAGTGCTAGAGATTCGATTGGTTTTTTCTTT.

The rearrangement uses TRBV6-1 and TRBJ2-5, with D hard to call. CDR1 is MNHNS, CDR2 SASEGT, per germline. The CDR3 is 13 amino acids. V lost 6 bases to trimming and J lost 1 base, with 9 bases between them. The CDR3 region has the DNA TGTGCCAGCAGCAGACTCTTCCAAGAGACCCAGTACTTC. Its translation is CASSRLFQETQYF.

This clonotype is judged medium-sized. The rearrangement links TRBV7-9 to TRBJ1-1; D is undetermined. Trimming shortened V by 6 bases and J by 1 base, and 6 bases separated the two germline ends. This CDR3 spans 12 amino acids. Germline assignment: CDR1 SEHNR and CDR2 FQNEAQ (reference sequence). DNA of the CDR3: TGTGCCAGCAGGAAAGAGAACACTGAAGCTTTCTTT. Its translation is CASRKENTEAFF.

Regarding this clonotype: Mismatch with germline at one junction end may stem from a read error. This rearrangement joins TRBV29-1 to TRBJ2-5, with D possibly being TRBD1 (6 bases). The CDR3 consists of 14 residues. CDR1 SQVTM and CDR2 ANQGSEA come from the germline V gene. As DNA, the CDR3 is TGCAGCGTTGAAGGGACAGTGGGCGTTTGGACCCAGCACTTC. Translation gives CSVEGTVGVWTQHF. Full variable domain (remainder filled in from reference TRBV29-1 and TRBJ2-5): SAVISQKPSRDICQRGTSLTIQCQVDSQVTMMFWYRQQPGQSLTLIATANQGSEATYESGFVIDKFPISRPNLTFSTLTVSNMSPEDSSIYLCSVEGTVGVWTQHFGPGTRLLVL.

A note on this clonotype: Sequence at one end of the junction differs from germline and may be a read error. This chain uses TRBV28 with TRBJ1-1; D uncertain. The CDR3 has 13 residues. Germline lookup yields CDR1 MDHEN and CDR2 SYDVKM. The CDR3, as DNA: TGTGCCAGCAAACCCACTGACACACCTGATGCTTTCTTT. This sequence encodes CASKPTDTPDAFF.

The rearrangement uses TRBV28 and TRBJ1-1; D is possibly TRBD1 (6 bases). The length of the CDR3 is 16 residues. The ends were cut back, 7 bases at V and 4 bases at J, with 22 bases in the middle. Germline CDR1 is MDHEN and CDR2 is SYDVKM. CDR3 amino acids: CASIKGGAGVSTEAFF. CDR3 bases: TGTGCCAGCATCAAGGGGGGGGCGGGTGTGAGCACTGAAGCTTTCTTT.

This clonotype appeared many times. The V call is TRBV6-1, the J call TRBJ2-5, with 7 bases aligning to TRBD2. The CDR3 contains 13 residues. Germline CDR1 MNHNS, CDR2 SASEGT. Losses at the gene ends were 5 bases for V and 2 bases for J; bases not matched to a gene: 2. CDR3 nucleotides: TGTGCCAGCAGTACTAGCGAGCAAGAGACCCAGTACTTC. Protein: CASSTSEQETQYF.

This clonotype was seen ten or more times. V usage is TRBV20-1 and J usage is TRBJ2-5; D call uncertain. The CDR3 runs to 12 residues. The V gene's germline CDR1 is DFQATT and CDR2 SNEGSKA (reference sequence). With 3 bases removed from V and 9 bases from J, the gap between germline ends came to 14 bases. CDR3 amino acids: CSARTQQRAQYF. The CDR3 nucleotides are TGCAGTGCTAGGACCCAACAAAGGGCCCAGTACTTC.

The DNA of the CDR3 is TGCAGTGCTAGTGGGGCTAGCGGGAGGGCTTGGGAGCAGTTCTTC. Translation: CSASGASGRAWEQFF. This rearrangement joins TRBV20-1 to TRBJ2-1; TRBD2 matches at 12 bases. The germline CDR1 and CDR2 sequences are DFQATT and SNEGSKA (reference sequence). Germline trimming cut 3 bases from V and 10 bases from J; bases unmatched to any gene: 10. This CDR3 spans 15 amino acids.

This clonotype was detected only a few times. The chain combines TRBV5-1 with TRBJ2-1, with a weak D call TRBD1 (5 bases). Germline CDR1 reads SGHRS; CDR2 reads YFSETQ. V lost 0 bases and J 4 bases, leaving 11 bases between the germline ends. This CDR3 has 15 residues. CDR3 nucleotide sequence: TGCGCCAGCAGCTTGGAAGGGGCGCCTTACAATGAGCAGTTCTTC. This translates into CASSLEGAPYNEQFF.

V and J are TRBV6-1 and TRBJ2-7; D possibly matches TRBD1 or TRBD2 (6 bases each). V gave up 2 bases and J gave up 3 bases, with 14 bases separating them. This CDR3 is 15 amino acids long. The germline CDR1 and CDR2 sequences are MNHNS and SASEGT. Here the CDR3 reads CASSESGDTYYEQYF. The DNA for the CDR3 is TGTGCCAGCAGTGAATCGGGGGACACCTACTACGAGCAGTACTTC.

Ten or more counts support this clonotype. The CDR3 DNA follows: TGTGCCAGCAGTGAAACAGTCTCCTACGAGCAGTACTTC. Encoded protein: CASSETVSYEQYF. This chain joins TRBV25-1 and TRBJ2-7, with D hard to call. This CDR3 contains 13 residues. Germline V gene sequence: CDR1 MGHDK, CDR2 SYGVNS. V was cut by 2 bases and J by 0 bases, with 5 bases left in between.

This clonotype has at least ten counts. CDR3 DNA: TGTGCCAGCAGCATGCCAGGGGGCGCCGGGGCCAACGTCCTGACTTTC. This translates into CASSMPGGAGANVLTF. V and J are TRBV5-6 and TRBJ2-6; 8 bases map to TRBD1. The germline V gene has CDR1 SGHDT and CDR2 YYEEEE. J gave up 4 bases and V 4 bases, and 7 bases lay outside the gene matches. CDR3 size: 16 residues.

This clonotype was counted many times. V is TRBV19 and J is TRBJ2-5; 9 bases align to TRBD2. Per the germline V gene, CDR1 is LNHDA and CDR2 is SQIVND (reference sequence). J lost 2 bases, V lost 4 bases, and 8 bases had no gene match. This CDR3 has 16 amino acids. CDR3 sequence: CASSNHGAGGQETQYF. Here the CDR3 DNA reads TGTGCCAGTAGTAACCATGGAGCGGGGGGACAAGAGACCCAGTACTTC.

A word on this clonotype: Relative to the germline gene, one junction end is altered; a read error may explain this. CDR3 region: CASSLGQGLGTEASF. The CDR3 DNA reads TGTGCCAGCAGCTTAGGACAGGGTTTGGGCACTGAAGCTTCCTTT. This sequence joins TRBV12-3 or TRBV12-4 and TRBJ1-1; TRBD1 agrees at 8 bases. The CDR3 consists of 15 residues.

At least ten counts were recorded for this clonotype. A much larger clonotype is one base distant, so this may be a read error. CDR3 sequence: CASSVARGRGAGQPQHF. CDR3 nucleotides: TGTGCCAGCAGTGTCGCCCGGGGCAGGGGGGCGGGTCAGCCCCAGCATTTT. The chain joins TRBV6-1 to TRBJ1-5, with TRBD1 matching 7 bases. V shed 4 bases, J shed 6 bases, and the junction held 15 bases outside the gene matches. This CDR3 contains 17 residues. Germline values: CDR1 MNHNS, CDR2 SASEGT.

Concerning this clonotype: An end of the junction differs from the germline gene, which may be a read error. The DNA of the CDR3 is TGCAGTGCCCGGGACAGCCTCGGGAAGCCCCAGCCTTTT. As protein: CSARDSLGKPQPF. The chain couples TRBV20-1 to TRBJ1-5; TRBD1 aligns across 7 bases. The germline V gene has CDR1 DFQATT and CDR2 SNEGSKA (reference sequence). CDR3 length equals 13 residues.

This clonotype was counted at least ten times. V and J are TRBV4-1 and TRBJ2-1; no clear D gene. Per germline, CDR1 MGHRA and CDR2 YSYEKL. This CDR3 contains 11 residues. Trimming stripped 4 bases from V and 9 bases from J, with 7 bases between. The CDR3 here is CASSRSGEQFF. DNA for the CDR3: TGCGCCAGCAGCCGTTCGGGTGAGCAGTTCTTC.